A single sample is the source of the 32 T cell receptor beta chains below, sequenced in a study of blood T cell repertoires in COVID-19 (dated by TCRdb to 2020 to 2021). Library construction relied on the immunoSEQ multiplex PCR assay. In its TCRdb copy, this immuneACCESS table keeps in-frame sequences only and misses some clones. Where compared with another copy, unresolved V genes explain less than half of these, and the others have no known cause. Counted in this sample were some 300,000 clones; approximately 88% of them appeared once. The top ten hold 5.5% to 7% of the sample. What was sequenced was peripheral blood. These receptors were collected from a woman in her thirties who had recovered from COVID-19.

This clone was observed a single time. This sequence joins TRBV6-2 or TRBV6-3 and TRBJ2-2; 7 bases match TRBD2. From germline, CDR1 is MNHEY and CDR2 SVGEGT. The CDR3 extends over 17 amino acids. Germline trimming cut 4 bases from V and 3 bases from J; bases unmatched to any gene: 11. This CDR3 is CASSSTAGTEHTGELFF. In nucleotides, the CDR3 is TGTGCCAGCAGTTCGACAGCGGGGACCGAACACACCGGGGAGCTGTTTTTT.

The DNA for the CDR3 is TGTGCCAGCTCGCCTACAGGGGGAATCTATGGCTACACCTTC. It codes for CASSPTGGIYGYTF. The gene calls are TRBV18 and TRBJ1-2; 8 bases line up with TRBD1. The CDR3 is 14 residues long. CDR1 and CDR2 (germline): KGHSH, LQKENI. The J segment lost 4 bases and the V segment lost 6 bases, leaving 7 bases of the junction unmatched. Complete variable domain (other parts from reference TRBV18 and TRBJ1-2): NAGVMQNPRHLVRRRGQEARLRCSPMKGHSHVYWYRQLPEEGLKFMVYLQKENIIDESGMPKERFSAEFPKEGPSILRIQQVVRGDSAAYFCASSPTGGIYGYTFGSGTRLTVV.

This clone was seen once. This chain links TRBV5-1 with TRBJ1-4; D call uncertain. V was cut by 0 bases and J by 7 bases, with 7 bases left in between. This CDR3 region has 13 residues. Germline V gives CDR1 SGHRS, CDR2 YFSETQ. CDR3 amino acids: CASSLAGSEKLFF. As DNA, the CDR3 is TGCGCCAGCAGCTTGGCGGGGTCTGAAAAACTGTTTTTT. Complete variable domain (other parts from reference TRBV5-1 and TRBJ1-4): KAGVTQTPRYLIKTRGQQVTLSCSPISGHRSVSWYQQTPGQGLQFLFEYFSETQRNKGNFPGRFSGRQFSNSRSEMNVSTLELGDSALYLCASSLAGSEKLFFGSGTQLSVL.

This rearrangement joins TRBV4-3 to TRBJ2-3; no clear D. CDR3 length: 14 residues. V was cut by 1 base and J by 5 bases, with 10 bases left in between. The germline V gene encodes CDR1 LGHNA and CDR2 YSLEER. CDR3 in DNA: TGCGCCAGCAGCCAAGTGCTAGGTGAAGATACGCAGTATTTT. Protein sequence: CASSQVLGEDTQYF.

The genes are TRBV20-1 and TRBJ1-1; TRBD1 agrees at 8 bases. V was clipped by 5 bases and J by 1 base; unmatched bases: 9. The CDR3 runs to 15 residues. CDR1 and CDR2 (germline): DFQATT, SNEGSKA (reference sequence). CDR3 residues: CSAGGTGTGNTEAFF. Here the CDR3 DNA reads TGCAGTGCTGGTGGTACCGGGACAGGGAACACTGAAGCTTTCTTT.

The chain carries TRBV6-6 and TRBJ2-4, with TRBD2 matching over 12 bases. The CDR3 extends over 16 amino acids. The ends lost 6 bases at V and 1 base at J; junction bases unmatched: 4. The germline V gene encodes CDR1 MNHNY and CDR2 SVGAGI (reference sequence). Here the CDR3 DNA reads TGTGCCAGCAGACTAGCGGGGGGATCGGCCAAAAACATTCAGTACTTC. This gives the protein CASRLAGGSAKNIQYF.

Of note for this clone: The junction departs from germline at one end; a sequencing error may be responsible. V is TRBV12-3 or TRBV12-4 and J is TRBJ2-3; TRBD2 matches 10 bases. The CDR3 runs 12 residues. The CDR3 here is CASSLGSGGSIF. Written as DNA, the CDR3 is TGTGCCAGCAGTTTGGGTAGCGGGGGGAGTATTTTT.

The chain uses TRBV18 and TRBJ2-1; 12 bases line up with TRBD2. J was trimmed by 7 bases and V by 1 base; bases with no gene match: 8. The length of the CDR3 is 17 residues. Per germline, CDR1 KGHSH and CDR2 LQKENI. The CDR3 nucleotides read TGTGCCAGCTCACCACGGCTAGCGGGGGGGCCAGGAAATGAGCAGTTCTTC. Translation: CASSPRLAGGPGNEQFF.

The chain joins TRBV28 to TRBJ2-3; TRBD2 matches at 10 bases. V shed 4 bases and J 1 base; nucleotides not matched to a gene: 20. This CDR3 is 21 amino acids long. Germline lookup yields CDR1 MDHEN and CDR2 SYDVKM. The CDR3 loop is CASSSREYRLAGDGGTDTQYF. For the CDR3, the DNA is TGTGCCAGCAGTTCCCGAGAATATCGACTAGCGGGCGATGGGGGCACAGATACGCAGTATTTT.

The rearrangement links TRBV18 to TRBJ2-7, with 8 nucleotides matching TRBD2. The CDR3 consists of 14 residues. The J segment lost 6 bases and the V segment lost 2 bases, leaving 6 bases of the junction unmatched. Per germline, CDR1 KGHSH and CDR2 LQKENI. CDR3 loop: CASSPGELAVEQYF. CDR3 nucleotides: TGTGCCAGCTCACCAGGAGAACTAGCGGTCGAGCAGTACTTC.

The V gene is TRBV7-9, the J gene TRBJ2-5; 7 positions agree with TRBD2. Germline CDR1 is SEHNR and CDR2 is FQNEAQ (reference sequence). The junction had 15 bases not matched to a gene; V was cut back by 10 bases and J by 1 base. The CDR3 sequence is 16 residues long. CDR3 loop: CAIAYLAGDLQETQYF. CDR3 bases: TGTGCCATTGCTTATCTGGCGGGGGACCTCCAAGAGACCCAGTACTTC. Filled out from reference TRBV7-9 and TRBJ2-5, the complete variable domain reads DTGVSQNPRHKITKRGQNVTFRCDPISEHNRLYWYRQTLGQGPEFLTYFQNEAQLEKSRLLSDRFSAERPKGSFSTLEIQRTEQGDSAMYLCAIAYLAGDLQETQYFGPGTRLLVL.

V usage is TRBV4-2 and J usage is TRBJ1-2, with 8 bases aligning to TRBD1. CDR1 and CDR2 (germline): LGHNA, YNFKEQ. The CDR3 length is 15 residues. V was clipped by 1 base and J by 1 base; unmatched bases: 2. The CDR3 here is CASSQAGGSNYGYTF. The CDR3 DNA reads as TGTGCCAGCAGCCAAGCAGGGGGCAGTAACTATGGCTACACCTTC.

The CDR3 spells CASSFREGGEQYF. Here the CDR3 DNA reads TGTGCCAGCAGCTTCCGGGAGGGGGGCGAGCAGTACTTC. This sequence joins TRBV7-2 and TRBJ2-7; 8 positions agree with TRBD2. This CDR3 spans 13 amino acids. V lost 3 bases, J lost 6 bases, and 4 bases stayed unmatched. CDR1 is SGHTA and CDR2 is FQGNSA in the germline V gene.

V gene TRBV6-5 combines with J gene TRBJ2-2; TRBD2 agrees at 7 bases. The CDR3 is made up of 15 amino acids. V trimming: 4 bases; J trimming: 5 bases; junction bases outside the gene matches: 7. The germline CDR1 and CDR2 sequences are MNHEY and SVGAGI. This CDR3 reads CASSWVREGTGELFF. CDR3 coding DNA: TGTGCCAGCAGTTGGGTGAGGGAGGGAACCGGGGAGCTGTTTTTT.

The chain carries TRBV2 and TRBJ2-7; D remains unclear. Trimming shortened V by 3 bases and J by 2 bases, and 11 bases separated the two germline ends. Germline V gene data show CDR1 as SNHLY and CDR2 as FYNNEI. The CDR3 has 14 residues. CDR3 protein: CASSEGKFPYEQYF. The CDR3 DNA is TGTGCCAGCAGTGAGGGCAAGTTCCCCTACGAGCAGTACTTC.

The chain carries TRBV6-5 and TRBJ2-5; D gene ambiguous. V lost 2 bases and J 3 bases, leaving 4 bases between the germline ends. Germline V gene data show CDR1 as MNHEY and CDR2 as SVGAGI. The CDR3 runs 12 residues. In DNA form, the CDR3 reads TGTGCCAGCAGTTACCAGAAAGAGACCCAGTACTTC. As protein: CASSYQKETQYF.

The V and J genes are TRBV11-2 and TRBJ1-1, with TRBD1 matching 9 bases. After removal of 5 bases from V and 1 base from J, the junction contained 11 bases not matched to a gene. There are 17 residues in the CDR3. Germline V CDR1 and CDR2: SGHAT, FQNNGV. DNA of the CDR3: TGTGCCAGCAGCCCTCGATATTGGGGACAGGGGAACACTGAAGCTTTCTTT. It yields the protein CASSPRYWGQGNTEAFF.

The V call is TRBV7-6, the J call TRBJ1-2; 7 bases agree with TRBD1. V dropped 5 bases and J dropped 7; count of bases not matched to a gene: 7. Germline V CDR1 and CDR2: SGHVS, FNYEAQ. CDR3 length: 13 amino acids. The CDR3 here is CASSKRQGSGYTF. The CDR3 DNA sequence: TGTGCCAGCAGCAAACGACAGGGTAGTGGCTACACCTTC.

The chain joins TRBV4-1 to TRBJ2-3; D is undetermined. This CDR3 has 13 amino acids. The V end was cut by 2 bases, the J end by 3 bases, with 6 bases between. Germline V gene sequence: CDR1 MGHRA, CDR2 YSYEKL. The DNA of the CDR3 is TGCGCCAGCAGCCAACGCGATACAGATACGCAGTATTTT. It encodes CASSQRDTDTQYF.

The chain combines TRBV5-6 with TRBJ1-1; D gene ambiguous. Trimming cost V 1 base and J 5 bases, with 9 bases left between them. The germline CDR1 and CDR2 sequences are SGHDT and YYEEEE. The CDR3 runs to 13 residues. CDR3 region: CASSLMGMTEAFF. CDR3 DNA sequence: TGTGCCAGCAGCTTGATGGGCATGACTGAAGCTTTCTTT.

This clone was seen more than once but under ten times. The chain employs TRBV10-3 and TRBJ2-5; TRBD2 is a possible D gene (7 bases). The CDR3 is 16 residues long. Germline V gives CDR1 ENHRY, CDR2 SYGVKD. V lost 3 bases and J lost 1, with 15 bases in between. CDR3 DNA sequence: TGTGCCATCAGTGAAAGGGGGGGCGGGTCCCAAGAGACCCAGTACTTC. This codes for CAISERGGGSQETQYF.

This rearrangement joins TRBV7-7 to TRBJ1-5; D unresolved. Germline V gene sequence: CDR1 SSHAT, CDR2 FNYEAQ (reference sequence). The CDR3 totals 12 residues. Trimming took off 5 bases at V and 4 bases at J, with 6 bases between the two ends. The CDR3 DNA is TGTGCCAGCAGCCCAATTAATCAGCCCCAGCATTTT. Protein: CASSPINQPQHF.

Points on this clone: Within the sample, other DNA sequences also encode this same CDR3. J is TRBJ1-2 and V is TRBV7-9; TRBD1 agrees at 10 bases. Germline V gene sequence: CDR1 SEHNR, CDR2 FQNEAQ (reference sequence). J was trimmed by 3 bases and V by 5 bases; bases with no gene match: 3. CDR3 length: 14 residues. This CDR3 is CASSPGQGDYGYTF. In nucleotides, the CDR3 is TGTGCCAGCAGCCCAGGACAGGGGGACTATGGCTACACCTTC. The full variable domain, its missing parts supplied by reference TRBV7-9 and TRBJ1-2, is DTGVSQNPRHKITKRGQNVTFRCDPISEHNRLYWYRQTLGQGPEFLTYFQNEAQLEKSRLLSDRFSAERPKGSFSTLEIQRTEQGDSAMYLCASSPGQGDYGYTFGSGTRLTVV.

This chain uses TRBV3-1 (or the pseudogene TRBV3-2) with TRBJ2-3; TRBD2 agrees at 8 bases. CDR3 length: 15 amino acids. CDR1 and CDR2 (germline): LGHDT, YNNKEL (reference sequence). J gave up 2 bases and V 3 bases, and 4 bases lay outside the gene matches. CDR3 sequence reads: CASSHDGGVTDTQYF. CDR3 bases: TGTGCCAGCAGCCATGACGGGGGGGTCACAGATACGCAGTATTTT.

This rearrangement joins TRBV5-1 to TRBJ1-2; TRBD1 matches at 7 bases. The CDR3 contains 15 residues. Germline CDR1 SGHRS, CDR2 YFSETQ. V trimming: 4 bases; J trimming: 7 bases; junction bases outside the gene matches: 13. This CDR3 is CASSPTQTGRSGYTF. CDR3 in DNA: TGCGCCAGCAGCCCGACCCAGACAGGGCGGAGTGGCTACACCTTC. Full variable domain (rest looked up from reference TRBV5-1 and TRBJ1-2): KAGVTQTPRYLIKTRGQQVTLSCSPISGHRSVSWYQQTPGQGLQFLFEYFSETQRNKGNFPGRFSGRQFSNSRSEMNVSTLELGDSALYLCASSPTQTGRSGYTFGSGTRLTVV.

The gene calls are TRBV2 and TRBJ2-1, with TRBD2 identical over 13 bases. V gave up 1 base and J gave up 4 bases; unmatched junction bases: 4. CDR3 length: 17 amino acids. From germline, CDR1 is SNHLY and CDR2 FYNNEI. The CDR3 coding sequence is TGTGCCAGCAGTGAAGTACGACTAGCGGGGGGATACAATGAGCAGTTCTTC. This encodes CASSEVRLAGGYNEQFF.

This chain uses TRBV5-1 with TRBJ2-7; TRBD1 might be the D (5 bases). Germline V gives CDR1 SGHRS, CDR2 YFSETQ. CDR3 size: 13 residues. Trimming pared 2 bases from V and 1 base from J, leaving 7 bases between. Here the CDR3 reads CASSFQGSYEQYF. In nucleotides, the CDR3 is TGCGCCAGCAGCTTCCAGGGTTCCTACGAGCAGTACTTC.

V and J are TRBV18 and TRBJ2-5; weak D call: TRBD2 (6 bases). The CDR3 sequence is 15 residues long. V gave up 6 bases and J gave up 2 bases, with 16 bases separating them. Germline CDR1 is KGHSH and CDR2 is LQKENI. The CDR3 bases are TGTGCCAGCTCCCCCGGGACTTCCCTTCAAGAGACCCAGTACTTC. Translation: CASSPGTSLQETQYF.

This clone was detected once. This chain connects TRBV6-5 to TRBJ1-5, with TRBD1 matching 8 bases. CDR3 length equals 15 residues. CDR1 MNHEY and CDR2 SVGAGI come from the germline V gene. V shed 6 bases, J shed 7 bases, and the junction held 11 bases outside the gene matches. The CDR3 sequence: CASSFGTGQHQPQHF. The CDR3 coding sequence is TGTGCCAGCAGCTTCGGGACAGGCCAACACCAGCCCCAGCATTTT.

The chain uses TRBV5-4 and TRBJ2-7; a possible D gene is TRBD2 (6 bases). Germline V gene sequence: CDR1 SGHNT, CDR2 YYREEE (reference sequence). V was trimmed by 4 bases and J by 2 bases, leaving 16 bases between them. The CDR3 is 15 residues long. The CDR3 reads CASSTYSGPAYEQYF. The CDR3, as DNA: TGTGCCAGCAGCACCTACAGCGGGCCCGCCTACGAGCAGTACTTC.

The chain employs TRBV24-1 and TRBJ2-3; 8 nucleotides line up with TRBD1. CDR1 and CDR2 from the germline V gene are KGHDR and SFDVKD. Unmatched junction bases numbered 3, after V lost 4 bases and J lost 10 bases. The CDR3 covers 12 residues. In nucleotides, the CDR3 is TGTGCCACCAGTGACACAGGGGGTCCGCAGTATTTT. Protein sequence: CATSDTGGPQYF.

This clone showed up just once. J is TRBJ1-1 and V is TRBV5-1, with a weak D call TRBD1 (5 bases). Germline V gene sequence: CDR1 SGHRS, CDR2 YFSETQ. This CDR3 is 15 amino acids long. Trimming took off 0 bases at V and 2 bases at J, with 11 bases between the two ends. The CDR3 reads CASSLASGGNTEAFF. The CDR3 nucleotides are TGCGCCAGCAGCTTGGCTTCGGGGGGTAACACTGAAGCTTTCTTT.